A single sample is the source of the 22 T cell receptor beta chains below, sequenced in a study of CD8+ T cells in alopecia areata. Researchers gathered lesional scalp punch biopsies and peripheral blood from patients with alopecia areata. Sequencing templates came from extracted RNA that was reverse transcribed into cDNA. Repertoires were generated with immunoSEQ multiplex PCR, while TCRdb's copy carries only in-frame clones and drops some. The sample shows approximately 12,000 clones, around three fifths of them seen only once. The sequenced sample consisted of skin. Receptors originate from a human donor with alopecia areata.

This clone was detected a few times. This same CDR3 is encoded by further DNA sequences in the sample. The genes are TRBV25-1 and TRBJ1-1; TRBD1 might be the D (6 bases). This CDR3 comprises 11 residues. V gave up 8 bases and J gave up 8 bases, with 12 bases separating them. The V gene's germline CDR1 is MGHDK and CDR2 SYGVNS. CDR3 in amino acids: CASRGGTEAFF. CDR3 nucleotide sequence: TGTGCCAGCCGGGGGGGGACAGAAGCTTTCTTT. The whole variable domain, filled in from reference TRBV25-1 and TRBJ1-1, reads EADIYQTPRYLVIGTGKKITLECSQTMGHDKMYWYQQDPGMELHLIHYSYGVNSTEKGDLSSESTVSRIRTEHFPLTLESARPSHTSQYLCASRGGTEAFFGQGTRLTVV.

V gene TRBV18 combines with J gene TRBJ1-1, with TRBD1 matching 8 bases. Per the germline V gene, CDR1 is KGHSH and CDR2 is LQKENI. The CDR3 spans 17 residues. V trimming: 2 bases; J trimming: 8 bases; junction bases outside the gene matches: 16. This CDR3 is CASSPSDRGYGTEEAFF. Written as DNA, the CDR3 is TGTGCCAGCTCACCATCTGACAGGGGATATGGGACCGAAGAAGCTTTCTTT.

The V call is TRBV6-5, the J call TRBJ1-2, with 8 bases aligning to TRBD1. Per germline, CDR1 MNHEY and CDR2 SVGAGI. The length of the CDR3 is 15 residues. V was clipped by 7 bases and J by 3 bases; unmatched bases: 10. The CDR3 loop reads CASTTSSGGDYGYTF. The CDR3 region has the DNA TGTGCCAGCACTACTAGTTCAGGGGGCGACTATGGCTACACCTTC.

This clone has only a few counts. The chain carries TRBV27 and TRBJ2-7; TRBD1 matches 8 bases. The V segment lost 2 bases and the J segment 2 bases; nucleotides outside the gene matches: 11. The CDR3 spans 17 residues. Germline loops: CDR1 MNHEY, CDR2 SMNVEV (reference sequence). CDR3 sequence (DNA): TGTGCCAGCAGTTTAATATCCCCGGGACAGGAAGCCTACGAGCAGTACTTC. Its translation: CASSLISPGQEAYEQYF.

This chain connects TRBV7-6 to TRBJ2-3; 8 bases line up with TRBD2. J was trimmed by 3 bases and V by 5 bases; bases with no gene match: 13. The V gene's germline CDR1 is SGHVS and CDR2 FNYEAQ. CDR3 size: 17 residues. The CDR3 sequence is CASSKRGGTQGTDTQYF. CDR3 coding DNA: TGTGCCAGCAGCAAACGGGGGGGGACACAGGGAACAGATACGCAGTATTTT.

In its sample, this clone is medium-sized (0.01 to 0.1%). This rearrangement joins TRBV6-6 to TRBJ1-2; TRBD1 aligns across 7 bases. V lost 4 bases, J lost 3 bases, and 5 bases stayed unmatched. The CDR3 sequence is 14 residues long. Germline-derived CDR1 and CDR2 are MNHNY and SVGAGI (reference sequence). The CDR3 is CASSSIQGYYGYTF. In DNA form, the CDR3 reads TGTGCCAGCAGTTCTATACAGGGGTACTATGGCTACACCTTC.

The chain couples TRBV30 to TRBJ1-3; D remains unclear. CDR1 and CDR2 (germline): GTSNPN, SVGIG (reference sequence). Trimming left V 4 bases short and J 2 bases short, with 9 bases between. This CDR3 is 13 amino acids long. CDR3 protein: CAWTQAAGNTIYF. The CDR3, as DNA: TGTGCCTGGACGCAGGCAGCTGGAAACACCATATATTTT.

Concerning this clone: This specimen includes other DNA sequences encoding the same CDR3. V is TRBV27 and J is TRBJ1-1; D uncertain. This CDR3 is built from 15 residues. V lost 2 bases and J 1 base, leaving 11 bases between the germline ends. Germline assignment: CDR1 MNHEY and CDR2 SMNVEV (reference sequence). DNA for the CDR3: TGTGCCAGCAGTTTAGTTCCGGCGAGGAACACTGAAGCTTTCTTT. This encodes CASSLVPARNTEAFF.

Judged by abundance, this clone is medium-sized (0.01 to 0.1%). This specimen includes other DNA sequences encoding the same CDR3. V gene TRBV7-8 combines with J gene TRBJ2-6; 10 nucleotides line up with TRBD2. The CDR3 consists of 17 residues. V gave up 5 bases and J gave up 3 bases; unmatched junction bases: 7. Looked up from germline, CDR1 is SGHVS and CDR2 is FQNEAQ. The CDR3 is CASSPAGGASGANVLTF. The CDR3 DNA reads TGTGCCAGCAGCCCAGCGGGGGGGGCGAGTGGGGCCAACGTCCTGACTTTC.

Only a few counts were recorded for this clone. The J gene is TRBJ2-1, the V gene TRBV10-3; D gene unclear. The germline V gene has CDR1 ENHRY and CDR2 SYGVKD. The CDR3 length is 17 residues. Trimming shortened V by 3 bases and J by 0 bases, and 15 bases separated the two germline ends. The CDR3 DNA reads TGTGCCATCAGTGACCCTAACGACGGAAGCTCCTACAATGAGCAGTTCTTC. Amino acid sequence: CAISDPNDGSSYNEQFF.

This chain joins TRBV6-1 and TRBJ1-2; 8 bases agree with TRBD1. The CDR3 covers 15 residues. The germline V gene encodes CDR1 MNHNS and CDR2 SASEGT. J was trimmed by 4 bases and V by 8 bases; bases with no gene match: 12. Written as DNA, the CDR3 is TGTGCCAGCTCCGGGGGCAGGGGGCCTAGCTATGGCTACACCTTC. Translating it yields CASSGGRGPSYGYTF.

This chain joins TRBV6-5 and TRBJ2-7; D possibly matches TRBD1 or TRBD2 (5 bases each). Germline V gives CDR1 MNHEY, CDR2 SVGAGI. The CDR3 contains 15 residues. V lost 6 bases and J 3 bases, leaving 18 bases between the germline ends. The CDR3 spells CASRERGVNVYEQYF. Here the CDR3 DNA reads TGTGCCAGCAGGGAAAGGGGAGTAAATGTCTACGAGCAGTACTTC.

This clone was seen only a few times. The chain is built from TRBV2 and TRBJ2-7, with D perhaps matching TRBD1 or TRBD2 (5 bases each). Trimming shortened V by 8 bases and J by 5 bases, and 10 bases separated the two germline ends. The CDR3 is 11 residues long. The germline gives CDR1 SNHLY, CDR2 FYNNEI. For the CDR3, the DNA is TGTGCCAGCTATGGGACGAACGAGCAGTACTTC. Translated: CASYGTNEQYF.

The chain joins TRBV27 to TRBJ2-7, with TRBD2 matching over 7 bases. This CDR3 contains 15 residues. CDR1 is MNHEY and CDR2 is SMNVEV in the germline V gene (reference sequence). V shed 0 bases, J shed 2 bases, and the junction held 4 bases outside the gene matches. The CDR3 reads CASSLSGGITYEQYF. CDR3 in DNA: TGTGCCAGCAGTTTATCGGGGGGGATAACCTACGAGCAGTACTTC.

This clone was seen just once. The V gene is TRBV7-2, the J gene TRBJ2-2; tentative D call: TRBD2 (5 bases). This CDR3 comprises 15 residues. V was shortened by 0 bases and J by 2 bases, with 7 bases between the two germline ends. Germline V gene lookup returns CDR1 SGHTA and CDR2 FQGNSA. The CDR3 reads CASSLALDNTGELFF. The CDR3 DNA is TGTGCCAGCAGCTTAGCACTAGACAACACCGGGGAGCTGTTTTTT.

This clone has a handful of counts. Sequence at one end of the junction differs from germline and may be a read error. V is TRBV7-7 and J is TRBJ2-3; 9 bases fit TRBD2. Germline V gene lookup returns CDR1 SSHAT and CDR2 FNYEAQ (reference sequence). The CDR3 extends over 15 amino acids. This chain's CDR3 is CASSFSGGRGDTQYF. The DNA for the CDR3 is TGTGCTAGCAGCTTTAGCGGGGGTCGTGGAGATACGCAGTATTTT.

The genes are TRBV2 and TRBJ2-7; 10 bases fit TRBD1. This CDR3 has 13 residues. The V gene end was trimmed by 6 bases and the J gene end by 6 bases; junction bases not matched to a gene: 5. Germline-derived CDR1 and CDR2 are SNHLY and FYNNEI. The CDR3 loop reads CASRAGTGVEQYF. CDR3 coding DNA: TGTGCCAGCAGGGCCGGGACAGGGGTCGAGCAGTACTTC.

A few counts support this clone. The J gene is TRBJ2-3, the V gene TRBV7-6; TRBD2 is a possible D gene (5 bases). The CDR3 consists of 13 residues. CDR1 SGHVS and CDR2 FNYEAQ come from the germline V gene. Trimming took 7 bases from V and 3 from J, leaving 11 bases between them. The CDR3, as DNA: TGTGCCAGCATCCCCCGGAGGACAGATACGCAGTATTTT. Its protein product is CASIPRRTDTQYF.

In this sample, this clone turned up once. V is TRBV18 and J is TRBJ2-7; TRBD1 is a possible D gene (5 bases). Germline loops: CDR1 KGHSH, CDR2 LQKENI. This CDR3 has 14 residues. V shed 3 bases and J shed 1 base, with 10 bases lying between them. CDR3 region: CASSPSPGSYEQYF. CDR3 nucleotide sequence: TGTGCCAGCTCACCCTCACCAGGGTCCTACGAGCAGTACTTC.

The rearrangement uses TRBV14 and TRBJ2-5, with a weak D call TRBD2 (5 bases). The J call may be mistaken, given a closer DNA end match to TRBJ2-7. The CDR3 runs 14 residues. Per germline, CDR1 SGHDN and CDR2 FVKESK. This chain's CDR3 is CASSQRRSIPEQYF. CDR3 nucleotide sequence: TGTGCCAGCAGCCAAAGGAGGTCTATCCCCGAGCAGTACTTC.

V is TRBV4-2 and J is TRBJ1-1; D is undetermined. Trimming pared 1 base from V and 4 bases from J, leaving 13 bases between. CDR1 is LGHNA and CDR2 is YNFKEQ in the germline V gene. CDR3 length: 15 residues. The CDR3 loop is CASSQVSILSTEAFF. The CDR3 nucleotides are TGTGCCAGCAGCCAAGTTTCCATTCTTTCCACTGAAGCTTTCTTT.

This clone was observed once. The chain has TRBV11-2 and TRBJ2-7, with D possibly called TRBD1 or TRBD2 (5 bases each). The CDR3 covers 13 residues. V lost 7 bases and J lost 6, with 16 bases in between. Germline V gene lookup returns CDR1 SGHAT and CDR2 FQNNGV. CDR3 nucleotides: TGTGCCAGCACCCCGGACGGGGCGGGCGAGCAGTACTTC. As protein: CASTPDGAGEQYF. The full variable domain, in which reference TRBV11-2 and TRBJ2-7 provide the parts outside the CDR3, is EAGVAQSPRYKIIEKRQSVAFWCNPISGHATLYWYQQILGQGPKLLIQFQNNGVVDDSQLPKDRFSAERLKGVDSTLKIQPAKLEDSAVYLCASTPDGAGEQYFGPGTRLTVT.